The 11 T cell receptor beta chains reported below all come from one sample, sequenced in a study of radiation and T cells in renal cell carcinoma. Time point reported: blood 4 weeks post-SBRT, at nephrectomy. Indicated treatment: 15 Gy SBRT to primary tumor, nephrectomy 4 weeks later. Using immunoSEQ multiplex PCR, the repertoire was profiled, and TCRdb retains in-frame clones only, with some absent. The repertoire consists of over 90,000 clones, with approximately 80% occurring once and the leading ten covering 6.5% to 8%. The sample consisted of blood, taken from a patient whose treatment included radiotherapy and nephrectomy. These receptors all stem from a man aged 55 to 70 with renal cell carcinoma.

This chain connects TRBV6-6 to TRBJ1-3; a possible D gene is TRBD1 (6 bases). CDR3 length equals 15 residues. V lost 4 bases and J lost 0, with 10 bases in between. Germline V gives CDR1 MNHNY, CDR2 SVGAGI (reference sequence). CDR3 coding DNA: TGTGCCAGCAGTTTGGGGGGCGTCTCTGGAAACACCATATATTTT. This gives the protein CASSLGGVSGNTIYF.

The chain couples TRBV7-8 to TRBJ2-5; TRBD1 matches 9 bases. The CDR3 runs 14 residues. CDR1 and CDR2 from the germline V gene are SGHVS and FQNEAQ. The ends lost 7 bases at V and 5 bases at J; junction bases unmatched: 8. CDR3 amino acids: CASTYPQGAETQYF. The CDR3 coding sequence is TGTGCCAGCACCTACCCACAGGGGGCGGAGACCCAGTACTTC.

The V gene is TRBV5-5, the J gene TRBJ2-2, with no clear D. The CDR3 sequence is 15 residues long. The germline gives CDR1 SGHKS, CDR2 YYEKEE (reference sequence). Deletions cut 1 base from V and 0 bases from J, with 7 bases between. CDR3 protein: CASSLPQPNTGELFF. The CDR3 nucleotides are TGTGCCAGCAGCTTGCCCCAACCGAACACCGGGGAGCTGTTTTTT.

The chain has TRBV30 and TRBJ2-1, with 9 nucleotides matching TRBD1. Trimming cost V 3 bases and J 12 bases; bases outside gene matches: 21. The length of the CDR3 is 17 residues. Per germline, CDR1 GTSNPN and CDR2 SVGIG (reference sequence). For the CDR3, the DNA is TGTGCCTGGAGCCTCCCAGGGACAGGGTCCGCCACGGTATCGCAGTTCTTC. This translates into CAWSLPGTGSATVSQFF.

The rearrangement joins TRBV7-9 to TRBJ2-7; D unresolved. The V end lost 1 base, the J end lost 6 bases, and 7 bases lay between the germline ends. Germline assignment: CDR1 SEHNR and CDR2 FQNEAQ (reference sequence). The CDR3 contains 12 residues. Here the CDR3 DNA reads TGTGCCAGCAGCTTAGAAGGGTTCGAGCAGTACTTC. This sequence encodes CASSLEGFEQYF.

The chain carries TRBV27 and TRBJ1-1; 7 bases agree with TRBD1. This CDR3 contains 14 residues. From germline, CDR1 is MNHEY and CDR2 SMNVEV (reference sequence). Trimming removed 6 bases from V and 6 bases from J; junction bases left unmatched: 10. The CDR3 here is CASSPPGGRPEAFF. CDR3 sequence (DNA): TGTGCCAGCAGCCCCCCAGGGGGGCGGCCTGAAGCTTTCTTT.

This rearrangement joins TRBV19 to TRBJ1-1; 8 bases are a match to TRBD1. Trimming at V came to 4 bases and at J to 1 base, leaving 5 bases not matched to a gene. CDR1 is LNHDA, CDR2 SQIVND, per germline (reference sequence). This CDR3 is built from 15 residues. Here the CDR3 reads CASSTRTGPNTEAFF. The CDR3 DNA sequence: TGTGCCAGTAGTACCCGGACAGGGCCGAACACTGAAGCTTTCTTT.

About this clone itself: The limits of the CDR3 on the DNA are not certain, so only TCRdb's listed CDR3 is given. The V and J genes are TRBV6-6 and TRBJ1-5; no check of the table's D call, TRBD1, against the DNA was made. The CDR3 spans 14 amino acids, including both terminal residues. CDR1 and CDR2 (germline): MNHNY, SVGAGI (reference sequence). The CDR3 is CASSSSTGSQPQHF.

The chain recombines TRBV18 with TRBJ1-4; D is undetermined. CDR3 size: 15 residues. Trimming left V 6 bases short and J 5 bases short, with 16 bases between. CDR1 and CDR2 from the germline V gene are KGHSH and LQKENI. The CDR3 nucleotides are TGTGCCAGCTCCCCTCCCTCGGGAGGGAATGAAAAACTGTTTTTT. Translating gives CASSPPSGGNEKLFF. Full variable domain (missing parts from reference TRBV18 and TRBJ1-4): NAGVMQNPRHLVRRRGQEARLRCSPMKGHSHVYWYRQLPEEGLKFMVYLQKENIIDESGMPKERFSAEFPKEGPSILRIQQVVRGDSAAYFCASSPPSGGNEKLFFGSGTQLSVL.

This sequence joins TRBV29-1 and TRBJ2-7, with unresolved D. The CDR3 spans 13 residues. V was shortened by 6 bases and J by 1 base, with 13 bases between the two germline ends. The germline CDR1 and CDR2 sequences are SQVTM and ANQGSEA. CDR3 in amino acids: CSVLPSGSYEQYF. The CDR3 region has the DNA TGCAGCGTACTACCTTCAGGATCCTACGAGCAGTACTTC.

This sequence joins TRBV2 and TRBJ2-4; possible D gene TRBD1, 6 bases. Germline CDR1 and CDR2: SNHLY and FYNNEI. Trimming took off 4 bases at V and 4 bases at J, with 8 bases between the two ends. The CDR3 consists of 13 residues. Here the CDR3 reads CASSVDRKNIQYF. CDR3 nucleotide sequence: TGTGCCAGCAGTGTCGACAGGAAAAACATTCAGTACTTC.